This T cell receptor (beta chain) is drawn from a study of cytomegalovirus exposure and HLA in healthy donors (dated by TCRdb to the late 2010s). About the full investigation: The 666 repertoires of the first cohort and the roughly 120 validation repertoires were produced on the same platform, according to a later analysis. Besides the first cohort of 500 to 700 subjects, a separate validation cohort made up of 120 different subjects was used. The study was designed to test whether signatures of past pathogen exposure could be identified by cataloging public T cell receptors. To predict cytomegalovirus infection status, the study combined high-throughput TCR immunosequencing, statistical association of individual TCRs with disease status, and machine learning.

Notes on this clone: No antigen is known for it. No base qualities exist here, and no much larger clone lies one base off it.

The paper as a whole reports these results and caveats: A total of 164 TCR beta chains were listed by the study as associated with cytomegalovirus. In vitro tests confirmed that a few of the cytomegalovirus-associated TCR beta chains recognize cytomegalovirus antigens. Across donors, most TCR sequences were observed very rarely, whereas some public TCRs were present in many individuals. Cytomegalovirus status was reported to be diagnosed by the classifier with high specificity and sensitivity in both the original and validation cohorts. According to the authors, the approach could potentially be generalized to other disease states and immunological phenotypes. A later analysis found that TCRs clustered in the first cohort also tended to co-occur in the 110 or so validation repertoires, with approximately 95% of cluster scores above 0. All 110 or so repertoires were used to score co-occurrence in the validation cohort in a later analysis, because that analysis had no HLA typing for the cohort.

Separate from the roughly 660-subject first cohort, the validation cohort of 90 to 150 subjects was the group to which the donors belonged. Libraries were built with the immunoSEQ multiplex PCR assay. In the original analysis: To diagnose cytomegalovirus status from the catalog of TCR beta chain sequences, a statistical classification framework was built. Here the immuneACCESS table is served through TCRdb, limited to in-frame sequences with V and J called. Missing clones are a known gap in these copies; in checked studies unresolved V genes cover under half, and the rest lacks a known reason. D and trimming were read from the DNA, whereas the V and J calls and clone size are those reported in that table. Present in this sample are about 120,000 clones, 85% to 90% of which were seen just once. Of the sample, over 6% falls within the top ten clones. Spanning cysteine to phenylalanine, the CDR3 consists of 13 amino acids. Of the read, only the CDR3 DNA is kept; its 39 bases are in frame from base 1. Cut back by 4 bases and 5 bases, the V and J ends lie 11 bases apart. The germline V gene (reference sequence) gives CDR1 as LNHDA and CDR2 as SQIVND.

Here the chain combines TRBV19 and TRBJ1-1; perhaps TRBD1 is the D gene, with 6 bases matching. The receptor's source is a woman aged 18-35 years in good health and CMV-seropositive. Sample: PBMCs. The nucleotide sequence reads as follows: TGTGCCAGTAGTACGACAGGCGGGACTGAAGCTTTCTTT. This gives the protein CASSTTGGTEAFF.